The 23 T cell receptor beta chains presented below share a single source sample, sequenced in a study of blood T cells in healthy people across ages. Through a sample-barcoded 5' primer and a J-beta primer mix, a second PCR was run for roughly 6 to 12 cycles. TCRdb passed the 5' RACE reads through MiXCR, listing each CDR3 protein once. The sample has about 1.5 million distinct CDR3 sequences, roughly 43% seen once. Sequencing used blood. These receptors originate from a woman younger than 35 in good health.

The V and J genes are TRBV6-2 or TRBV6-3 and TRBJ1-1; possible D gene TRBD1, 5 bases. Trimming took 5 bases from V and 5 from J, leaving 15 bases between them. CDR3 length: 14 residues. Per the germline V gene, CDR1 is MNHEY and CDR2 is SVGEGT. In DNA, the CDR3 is TGTGCCAGCAGTGTGGGACGGGAGGTGACTGAAGCTTTCTTT. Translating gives CASSVGREVTEAFF.

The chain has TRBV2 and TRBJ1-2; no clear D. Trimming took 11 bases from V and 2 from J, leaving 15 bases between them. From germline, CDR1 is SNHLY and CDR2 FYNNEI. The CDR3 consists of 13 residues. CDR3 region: CAQTRGSNYGYTF. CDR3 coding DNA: TGTGCCCAAACCCGGGGATCCAACTATGGCTACACCTTC.

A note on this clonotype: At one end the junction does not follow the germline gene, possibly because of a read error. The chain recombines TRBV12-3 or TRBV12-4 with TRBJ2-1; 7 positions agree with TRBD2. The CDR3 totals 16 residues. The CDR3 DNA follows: TGTGCCAGCACCCCCGTAATTGCGGGAGCGGCCAGTGAGCGGTTCTTC. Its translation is CASTPVIAGAASERFF.

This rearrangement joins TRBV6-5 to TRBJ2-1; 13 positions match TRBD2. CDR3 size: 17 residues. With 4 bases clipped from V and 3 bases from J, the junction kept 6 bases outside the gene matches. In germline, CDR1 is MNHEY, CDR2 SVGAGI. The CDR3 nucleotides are TGTGCCAGCAGTTCCCTAGGGACTAGCGGGAACTACAATGAGCAGTTCTTC. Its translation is CASSSLGTSGNYNEQFF.

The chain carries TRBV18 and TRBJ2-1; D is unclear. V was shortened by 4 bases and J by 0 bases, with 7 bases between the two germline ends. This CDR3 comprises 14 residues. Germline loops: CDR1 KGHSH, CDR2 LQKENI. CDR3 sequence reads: CASSRALSYNEQFF. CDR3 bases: TGTGCCAGCTCACGGGCTCTCTCCTACAATGAGCAGTTCTTC.

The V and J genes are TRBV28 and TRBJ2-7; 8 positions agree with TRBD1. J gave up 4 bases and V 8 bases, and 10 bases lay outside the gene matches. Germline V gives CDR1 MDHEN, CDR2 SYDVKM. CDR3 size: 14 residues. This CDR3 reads CASRDRNLWYEQYF. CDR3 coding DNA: TGTGCCAGCCGGGACAGGAATTTGTGGTACGAGCAGTACTTC.

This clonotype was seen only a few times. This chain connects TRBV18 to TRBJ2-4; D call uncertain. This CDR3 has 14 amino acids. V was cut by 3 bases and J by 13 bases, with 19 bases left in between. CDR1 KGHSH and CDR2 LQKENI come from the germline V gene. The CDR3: CASSPQADGTEQYF. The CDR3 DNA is TGTGCCAGCTCACCGCAGGCGGACGGTACTGAGCAGTACTTC.

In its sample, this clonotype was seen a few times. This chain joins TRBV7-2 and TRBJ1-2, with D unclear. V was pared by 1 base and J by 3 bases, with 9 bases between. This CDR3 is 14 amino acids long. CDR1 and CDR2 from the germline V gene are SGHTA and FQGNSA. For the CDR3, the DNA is TGTGCCAGCAGCTTAGAAGGTCCATACTATGGCTACACCTTC. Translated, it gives CASSLEGPYYGYTF.

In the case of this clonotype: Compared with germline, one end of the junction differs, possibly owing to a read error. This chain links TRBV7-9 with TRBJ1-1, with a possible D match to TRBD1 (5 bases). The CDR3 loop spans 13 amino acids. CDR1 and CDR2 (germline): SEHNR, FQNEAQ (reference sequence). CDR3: CTSSSAGGTEAFF. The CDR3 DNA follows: TGTACCAGCAGCTCCGCTGGGGGCACTGAAGCTTTCTTT.

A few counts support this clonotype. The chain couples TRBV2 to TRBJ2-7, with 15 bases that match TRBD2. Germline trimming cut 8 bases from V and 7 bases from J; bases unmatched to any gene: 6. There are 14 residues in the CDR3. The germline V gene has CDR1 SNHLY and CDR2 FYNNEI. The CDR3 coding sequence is TGTGCCAGCGGGGGACTAGCGGGAGGCAATGAGCAGTACTTC. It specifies CASGGLAGGNEQYF.

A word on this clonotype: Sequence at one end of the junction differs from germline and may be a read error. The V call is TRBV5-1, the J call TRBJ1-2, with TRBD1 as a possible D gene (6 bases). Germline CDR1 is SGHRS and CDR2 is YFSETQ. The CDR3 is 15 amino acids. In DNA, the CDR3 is TGCGCCAGCAGCTCCCGGGACAAAAGGGACTATGGATACACCTTC. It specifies CASSSRDKRDYGYTF.

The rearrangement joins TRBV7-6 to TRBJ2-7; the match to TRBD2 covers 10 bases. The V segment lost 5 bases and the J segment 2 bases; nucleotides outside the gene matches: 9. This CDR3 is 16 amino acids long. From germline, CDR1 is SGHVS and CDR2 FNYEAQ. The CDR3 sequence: CASSPTSGANPYEQYF. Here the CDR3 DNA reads TGTGCCAGCAGCCCCACTAGCGGGGCCAATCCCTACGAGCAGTACTTC.

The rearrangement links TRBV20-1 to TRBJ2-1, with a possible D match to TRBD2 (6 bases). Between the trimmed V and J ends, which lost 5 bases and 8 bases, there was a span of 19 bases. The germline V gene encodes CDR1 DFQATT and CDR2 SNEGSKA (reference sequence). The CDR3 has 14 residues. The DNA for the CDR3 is TGCAGTGCTCCTTTTAGCGGCACGGGCGATGAGCAGTTCTTC. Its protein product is CSAPFSGTGDEQFF.

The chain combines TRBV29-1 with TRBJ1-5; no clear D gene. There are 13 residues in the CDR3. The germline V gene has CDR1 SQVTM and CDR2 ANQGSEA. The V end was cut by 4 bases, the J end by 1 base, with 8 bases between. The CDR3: CSVGTPSNQPQHF. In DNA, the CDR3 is TGCAGCGTTGGCACACCCAGCAATCAGCCCCAGCATTTT.

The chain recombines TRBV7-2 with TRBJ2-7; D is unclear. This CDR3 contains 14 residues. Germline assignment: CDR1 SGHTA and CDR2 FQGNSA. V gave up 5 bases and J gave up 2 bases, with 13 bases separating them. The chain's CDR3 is CASSVNFGAYEQYF. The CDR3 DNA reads TGTGCCAGCAGCGTAAACTTCGGAGCCTACGAGCAGTACTTC.

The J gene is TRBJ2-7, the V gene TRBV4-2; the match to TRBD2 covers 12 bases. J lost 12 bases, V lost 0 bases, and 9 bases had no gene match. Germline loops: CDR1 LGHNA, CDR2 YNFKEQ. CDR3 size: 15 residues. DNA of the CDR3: TGTGCCAGCAGCCAAGAAGGGACTAGCGGGTCAGTTTGGTACTTC. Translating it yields CASSQEGTSGSVWYF.

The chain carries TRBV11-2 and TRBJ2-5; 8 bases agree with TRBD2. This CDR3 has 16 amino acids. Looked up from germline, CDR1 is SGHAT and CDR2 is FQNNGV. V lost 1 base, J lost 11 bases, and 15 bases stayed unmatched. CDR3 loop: CASSLGGTSSPNEQYF. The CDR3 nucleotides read TGTGCCAGCAGCTTAGGTGGGACTAGTTCCCCTAATGAGCAGTACTTC. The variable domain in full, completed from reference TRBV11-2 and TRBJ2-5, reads EAGVAQSPRYKIIEKRQSVAFWCNPISGHATLYWYQQILGQGPKLLIQFQNNGVVDDSQLPKDRFSAERLKGVDSTLKIQPAKLEDSAVYLCASSLGGTSSPNEQYFGPGTRLLVL.

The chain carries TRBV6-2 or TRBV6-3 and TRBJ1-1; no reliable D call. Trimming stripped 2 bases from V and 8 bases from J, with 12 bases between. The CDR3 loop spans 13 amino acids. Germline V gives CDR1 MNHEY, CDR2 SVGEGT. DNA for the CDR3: TGTGCCAGCAGTTACAGGGCAGGAAGGGAAGCTTTCTTT. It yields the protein CASSYRAGREAFF.

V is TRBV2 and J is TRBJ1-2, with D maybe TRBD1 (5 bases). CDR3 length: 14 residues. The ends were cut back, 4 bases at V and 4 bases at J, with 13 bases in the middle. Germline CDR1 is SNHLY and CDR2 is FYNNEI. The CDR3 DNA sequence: TGTGCCAGCAGTGGACAGTTTGAGACCTATGGCTACACCTTC. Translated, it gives CASSGQFETYGYTF.

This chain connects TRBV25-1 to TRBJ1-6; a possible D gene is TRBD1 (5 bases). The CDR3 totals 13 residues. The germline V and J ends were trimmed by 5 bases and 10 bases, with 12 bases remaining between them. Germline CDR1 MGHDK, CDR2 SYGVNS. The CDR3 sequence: CASSKAGPSPLHF. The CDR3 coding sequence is TGTGCCAGCAGTAAGGCAGGGCCATCACCCCTCCACTTT.

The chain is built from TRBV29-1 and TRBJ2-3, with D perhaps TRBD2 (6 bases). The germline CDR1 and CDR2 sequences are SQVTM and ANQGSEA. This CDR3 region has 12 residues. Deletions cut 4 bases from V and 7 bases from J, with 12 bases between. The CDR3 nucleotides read TGCAGCGTTGTTTTGGACTACCATACGCAGTATTTT. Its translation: CSVVLDYHTQYF.

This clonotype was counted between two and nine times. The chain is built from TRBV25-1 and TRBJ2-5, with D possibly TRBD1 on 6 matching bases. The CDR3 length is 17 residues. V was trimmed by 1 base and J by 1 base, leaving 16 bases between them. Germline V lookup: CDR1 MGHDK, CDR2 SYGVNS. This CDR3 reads CASSESHIQGPQETQYF. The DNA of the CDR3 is TGTGCCAGCAGTGAATCCCATATACAGGGTCCCCAAGAGACCCAGTACTTC.

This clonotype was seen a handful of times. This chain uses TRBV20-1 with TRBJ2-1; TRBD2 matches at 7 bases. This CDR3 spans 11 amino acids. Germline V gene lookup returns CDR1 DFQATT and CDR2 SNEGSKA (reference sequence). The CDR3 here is CGGEIRNEQFF. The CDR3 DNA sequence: TGCGGGGGGGAGATAAGGAATGAGCAGTTCTTC.